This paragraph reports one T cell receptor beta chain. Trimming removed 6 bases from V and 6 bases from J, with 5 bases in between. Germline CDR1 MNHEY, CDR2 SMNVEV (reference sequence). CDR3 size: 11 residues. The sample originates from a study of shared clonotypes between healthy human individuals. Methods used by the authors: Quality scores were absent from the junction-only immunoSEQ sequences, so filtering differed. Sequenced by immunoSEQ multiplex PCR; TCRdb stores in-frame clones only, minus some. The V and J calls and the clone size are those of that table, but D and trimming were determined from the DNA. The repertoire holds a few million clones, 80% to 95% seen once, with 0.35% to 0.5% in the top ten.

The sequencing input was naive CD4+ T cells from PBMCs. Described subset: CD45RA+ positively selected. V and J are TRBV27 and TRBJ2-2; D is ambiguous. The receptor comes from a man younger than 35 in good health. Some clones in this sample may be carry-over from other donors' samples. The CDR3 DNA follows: TGTGCCAGCAGAGGGTCCGGGGAGCTGTTTTTT. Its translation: CASRGSGELFF.